This entry lists 11 T cell receptor beta chains sequenced from one sample in a study of PD-1 blockade in classical Hodgkin lymphoma. The time point: newly diagnosed, previously untreated cHL patient sample. Magnetic negative selection of thawed PBMCs was the method by which CD4+ T cells were purified. Here immunoSEQ multiplex PCR was the method, and the copy in TCRdb shows in-frame clones only, minus some. The profile shows more than 15,000 clones, roughly 90% of them singletons. The sample was CD4+ T cells from blood. All receptors derive from a human donor with classical Hodgkin lymphoma.

This clone was seen a single time. The chain is built from TRBV19 and TRBJ1-5; the D is unclear. The CDR3 is 15 residues long. The germline gives CDR1 LNHDA, CDR2 SQIVND (reference sequence). V lost 8 bases to trimming and J lost 3 bases, with 17 bases between them. CDR3 amino acids: CASCSSRRINQPQHF. The CDR3 DNA reads TGTGCCAGTTGCAGTTCCCGGCGGATCAATCAGCCCCAGCATTTT. The full variable domain, completed using reference TRBV19 and TRBJ1-5, is DGGITQSPKYLFRKEGQNVTLSCEQNLNHDAMYWYRQDPGQGLRLIYYSQIVNDFQKGDIAEGYSVSREKKESFPLTVTSAQKNPTAFYLCASCSSRRINQPQHFGDGTRLSIL.

This clone was counted only a few times. The chain uses TRBV30 and TRBJ1-5, with unresolved D. Germline V CDR1 and CDR2: GTSNPN, SVGIG (reference sequence). CDR3 size: 12 residues. Trimming left V 1 base short and J 6 bases short, with 7 bases between. CDR3 nucleotides: TGTGCCTGGAGTGGTGGAGGTCAGCCCCAGCATTTT. It is translated as CAWSGGGQPQHF.

Here the CDR3 DNA reads TGTGCCTGGAGTGCGACTAGCGGGAGAACCGGGGAGCTGTTTTTT. This sequence encodes CAWSATSGRTGELFF. The chain has TRBV30 and TRBJ2-2; 12 bases line up with TRBD2. CDR1 is GTSNPN and CDR2 is SVGIG in the germline V gene (reference sequence). J lost 5 bases, V lost 1 base, and 2 bases had no gene match. The CDR3 is made up of 15 amino acids.

V usage is TRBV29-1 and J usage is TRBJ2-1, with D tentatively TRBD2 (5 bases). This CDR3 has 11 residues. CDR1 is SQVTM and CDR2 is ANQGSEA in the germline V gene. The germline V and J ends were trimmed by 5 bases and 4 bases, with 6 bases remaining between them. CDR3 coding DNA: TGCAGCGTTCTAGCTTACAATGAGCAGTTCTTC. Translated, it gives CSVLAYNEQFF.

This clone has only one observation. Written as DNA, the CDR3 is TGTGCCTGGAATCAGGGGAGCCAAGGGGGTCAGTACTTC. It yields the protein CAWNQGSQGGQYF. The chain employs TRBV30 and TRBJ2-5, with D tentatively TRBD1 (6 bases). CDR1 GTSNPN and CDR2 SVGIG come from the germline V gene (reference sequence). Trimming pared 4 bases from V and 11 bases from J, leaving 20 bases between. CDR3 length: 13 amino acids.

This clone was counted once. J is TRBJ1-5 and V is TRBV5-6; D unresolved. V lost 0 bases, J lost 7 bases, and 11 bases lay in between. The CDR3 is 14 residues long. The germline gives CDR1 SGHDT, CDR2 YYEEEE. The CDR3 DNA reads TGTGCCAGCAGCTTGGGGTCTGTGATCCAGCCCCAGCATTTT. Protein product: CASSLGSVIQPQHF.

The chain recombines TRBV10-3 with TRBJ2-7; 9 bases agree with TRBD2. V shed 4 bases and J 0 bases; nucleotides not matched to a gene: 10. The CDR3 runs 17 residues. The germline V gene has CDR1 ENHRY and CDR2 SYGVKD. The CDR3 loop is CAISVGASGTFSYEQYF. The DNA of the CDR3 is TGTGCCATCAGTGTTGGGGCTAGCGGGACGTTCTCCTACGAGCAGTACTTC.

CDR3 sequence reads: CAIRTRDGEAFF. The CDR3 DNA reads TGTGCCATCAGGACCAGGGACGGTGAAGCTTTCTTT. The chain has TRBV10-3 and TRBJ1-1; tentative D call: TRBD1 (5 bases). The germline gives CDR1 ENHRY, CDR2 SYGVKD. The V end lost 6 bases, the J end lost 7 bases, and 12 bases lay between the germline ends. The CDR3 is made up of 12 amino acids.

This sequence joins TRBV30 and TRBJ1-2, with a possible D match to TRBD1 (5 bases). Germline-derived CDR1 and CDR2 are GTSNPN and SVGIG (reference sequence). V lost 3 bases to trimming and J lost 5 bases, with 16 bases between them. This CDR3 has 14 amino acids. CDR3 nucleotides: TGTGCCTGGAGCGGTGGCAGGGTTGGATATGGCTACACCTTC. Translation: CAWSGGRVGYGYTF.

CDR3 in amino acids: CASSSPEGARTEAFF. The CDR3 region has the DNA TGTGCCAGCAGTTCGCCGGAGGGGGCGCGGACTGAAGCTTTCTTT. The gene calls are TRBV6-5 and TRBJ1-1; 7 bases align to TRBD1. With V trimmed by 4 bases and J by 5 bases, 10 bases remained unmatched. Germline assignment: CDR1 MNHEY and CDR2 SVGAGI. This CDR3 is built from 15 residues.

This chain uses TRBV29-1 with TRBJ1-3; possible D gene TRBD1, 5 bases. V was shortened by 4 bases and J by 0 bases, with 7 bases between the two germline ends. The CDR3 is made up of 13 amino acids. Germline lookup yields CDR1 SQVTM and CDR2 ANQGSEA. CDR3 amino acids: CSVVGGSGNTIYF. The CDR3 nucleotides read TGCAGCGTTGTTGGGGGCTCTGGAAACACCATATATTTT.